A single sample is the source of the 3 T cell receptor beta chains below, sequenced in a study of blood T cell repertoires in COVID-19. TCRdb's table, derived via immunoSEQ multiplex PCR, lists solely in-frame clones and lacks some. The sample gives about 210,000 clones, 80% of which show up once; about 7% is in the top ten. Material: peripheral blood. These TCRs come from a man in his 60s with acute or convalescent COVID-19.

This chain joins TRBV15 and TRBJ1-5, with TRBD1 as a possible D gene (6 bases). Trimming cost V 5 bases and J 2 bases, with 13 bases left between them. Germline loops: CDR1 LNHNV, CDR2 YYDKDF (reference sequence). The CDR3 is 15 residues long. The DNA for the CDR3 is TGTGCCACCAGCGGCGAGACAGGTGGCAATCAGCCCCAGCATTTT. It is translated as CATSGETGGNQPQHF.

The J gene is TRBJ1-1, the V gene TRBV2, with D hard to call. The germline V gene has CDR1 SNHLY and CDR2 FYNNEI. The V and J ends lost 1 base and 4 bases respectively, with 4 bases between them. The CDR3 has 12 residues. The CDR3 bases are TGTGCCAGCAGTGAAGAGAGCACTGAAGCTTTCTTT. Its translation is CASSEESTEAFF.

The rearrangement links TRBV5-4 to TRBJ1-6, with 8 bases aligning to TRBD1. This CDR3 has 15 residues. J lost 7 bases, V lost 1 base, and 4 bases had no gene match. Germline V lookup: CDR1 SGHNT, CDR2 YYREEE (reference sequence). CDR3 sequence (DNA): TGTGCCAGCAGCTTGAGCGGACAGGGCAATTCACCCCTCCACTTT. Its translation: CASSLSGQGNSPLHF.